This is a list of T cell receptor beta chains from one sample in a study of OX40 agonist ivuxolimab in advanced cancers. Here immunoSEQ multiplex PCR was the method, and the copy in TCRdb shows in-frame clones only, minus some. The sample contains about 69,000 clones, 80% to 95% of which appear only once. This specimen consisted of CD4+ or CD8+ T cells sorted from blood, obtained in a trial of the OX40 agonist ivuxolimab. The receptors were gathered from an adult with an advanced solid tumor such as melanoma, head and neck, liver or kidney cancer. Both conserved end residues are part of each CDR3. Fields, in order: D gene, clone size, V gene, J gene, CDR3 protein, CDR3 DNA. The D gene is left open where the match is weak. For some rows the clone size is stated as once, few or many, or as a class when expanded; others skip it.

>TRBD1|NA|TRBV6-5|TRBJ1-2
CASRTSGQGVGYTF
TGTGCCAGCAGAACCTCCGGACAGGGAGTAGGCTACACCTTC
>TRBD1|NA|TRBV29-1|TRBJ1-5
CSVTGTGGSQPQHF
TGCAGCGTCACCGGGACAGGGGGATCTCAGCCCCAGCATTTT
>NA|NA|TRBV28|TRBJ1-2
CASRGYGYTF
TGTGCCAGCAGGGGTTACGGCTACACCTTC
>TRBD1|NA|TRBV7-9|TRBJ2-1
CASSRARTGSYNEQFF
TGTGCCAGCTCCCGGGCCCGGACAGGGTCCTACAATGAGCAGTTCTTC
>NA|NA|TRBV18|TRBJ2-1
CASSRDHRNEQFF
TGTGCCAGCTCCCGGGACCACCGCAATGAGCAGTTCTTC
>TRBD2|NA|TRBV5-5|TRBJ2-7
CASSMGLAGPWSPYEQYF
TGTGCCAGCAGCATGGGACTAGCGGGCCCCTGGAGCCCCTACGAGCAGTACTTC
>NA|NA|TRBV28|TRBJ1-4
CASTGQTPWKLFF
TGTGCCAGCACAGGACAGACGCCGTGGAAACTGTTTTTT
>TRBD2|NA|TRBV19|TRBJ2-7
CASTSGSYEQYF
TGTGCCAGTACTAGCGGGAGTTACGAGCAGTACTTC
>NA|NA|TRBV6-1|TRBJ1-5
CASSEYSAQPQHF
TGTGCCAGCAGTGAGTATTCGGCTCAGCCCCAGCATTTT
>NA|once|TRBV21-1|TRBJ1-2
CACLQASGYTF
TGTGCCTGTCTACAGGCTTCCGGCTACACCTTC
>TRBD1|NA|TRBV7-7|TRBJ1-4
CASSLDRNEKLFF
TGTGCCAGCAGCTTGGACAGGAATGAAAAACTGTTTTTT
>TRBD2|once|TRBV11-2|TRBJ2-5
CASSLSIRASGRGAQYF
TGTGCCAGCAGCTTATCAATTAGGGCTAGCGGGAGGGGCGCCCAGTACTTC
>NA|NA|TRBV11-2|TRBJ1-2
CASSRNDNFYGYTF
TGTGCCAGCAGCCGGAATGATAACTTCTATGGCTACACCTTC
>NA|NA|TRBV19|TRBJ1-1
CASSNSGGPEAFF
TGTGCCAGTAGTAATTCGGGGGGTCCTGAAGCTTTCTTT
>TRBD2|NA|TRBV7-2|TRBJ2-7
CASSSSLAGFYEQYF
TGTGCCAGCAGCTCCTCTCTAGCGGGTTTCTACGAGCAGTACTTC
>NA|NA|TRBV5-1|TRBJ2-2
CASSSTATFINTGELFF
TGCGCCAGCAGCTCGACAGCAACATTCATTAACACCGGGGAGCTGTTTTTT
>TRBD1|NA|TRBV28|TRBJ1-2
CASRADRATVYGYTF
TGTGCCAGCAGGGCCGACAGGGCCACCGTCTATGGCTACACCTTC
>TRBD1|NA|TRBV5-1|TRBJ2-2
CASSWDRTTGELFF
TGCGCCAGCAGCTGGGACAGGACCACCGGGGAGCTGTTTTTT
>TRBD1|NA|TRBV29-1|TRBJ2-3
CSVPGQGIVADTQYF
TGCAGCGTTCCGGGACAGGGGATCGTTGCAGATACGCAGTATTTT
>NA|NA|TRBV5-8|TRBJ1-4
CASSLVRNEKLFF
TGTGCCAGCAGCTTGGTTAGGAATGAAAAACTGTTTTTT
>NA|NA|TRBV5-4|TRBJ2-1
CASSLERGRLNEQFF
TGTGCCAGCAGCTTGGAAAGGGGACGTCTCAATGAGCAGTTCTTC
>NA|NA|TRBV18|TRBJ2-6
CASSPYRVAGANVLTF
TGTGCCAGCTCACCTTACAGGGTAGCTGGGGCCAACGTCCTGACTTTC
>NA|NA|TRBV19|TRBJ1-1
CASRGGFKTEAFF
TGTGCCAGTAGAGGGGGTTTCAAGACTGAAGCTTTCTTT
>NA|NA|TRBV6-5|TRBJ1-1
CASSYPGSVEAFF
TGTGCCAGCAGTTACCCGGGGTCGGTAGAAGCTTTCTTT
>NA|NA|TRBV6-6|TRBJ2-7
CASRGPGVSSYEQYF
TGTGCCAGCAGGGGCCCCGGGGTTTCCTCCTACGAGCAGTACTTC
>NA|NA|TRBV28|TRBJ1-1
CASSPPRVTEAFF
TGTGCCAGCAGCCCCCCCAGGGTGACTGAAGCTTTCTTT
>NA|NA|TRBV10-2|TRBJ2-7
CASSDINPYEQYF
TGCGCCAGCAGTGATATCAACCCCTACGAGCAGTACTTC
>NA|NA|TRBV9|TRBJ2-1
CASSQHVRRLNEQFF
TGTGCCAGCAGCCAGCATGTGAGAAGGCTCAATGAGCAGTTCTTC